The following is a TCR beta chain sequence with its context. These data come from a study of CD8+ T cells in alopecia areata. Study as a whole: Tofacitinib dosing lasted 6 to 18 months, which was then followed by 6 months off drug.

Sorted out of PBMCs were CD4+ T cells and CD8+ T cells. RNA extraction and reverse transcription yielded cDNA as sequencing template. Generated by immunoSEQ multiplex PCR, the TCRdb table keeps only in-frame clones and is missing some. The data contain some 170,000 clones, about 66% of them singletons. Germline assignment: CDR1 SQVTM and CDR2 ANQGSEA. The CDR3 consists of 16 residues. V shed 4 bases and J 6 bases; nucleotides not matched to a gene: 15. This chain uses TRBV29-1 with TRBJ1-1, with 9 bases matching TRBD1. The sequence was collected from a human donor with alopecia areata. Here the sequenced sample was CD8+ T cells sorted from blood, taken at week 0. The CDR3 bases are TGCAGCGTTGCCCGGCCTAGGACAGGGGAAGGCCCTGAAGCTTTCTTT. Translating gives CSVARPRTGEGPEAFF.